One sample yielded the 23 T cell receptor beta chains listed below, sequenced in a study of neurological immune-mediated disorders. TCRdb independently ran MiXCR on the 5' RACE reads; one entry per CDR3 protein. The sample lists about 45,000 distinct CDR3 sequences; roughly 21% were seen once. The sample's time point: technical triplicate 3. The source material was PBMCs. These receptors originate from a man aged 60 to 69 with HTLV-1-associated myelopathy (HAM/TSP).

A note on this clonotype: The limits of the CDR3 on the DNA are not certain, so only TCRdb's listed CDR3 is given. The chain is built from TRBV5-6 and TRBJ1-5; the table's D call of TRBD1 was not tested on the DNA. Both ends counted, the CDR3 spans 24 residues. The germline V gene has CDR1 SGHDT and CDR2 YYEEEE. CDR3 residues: CASSFYICSAKSGTPRGSNQPQHF.

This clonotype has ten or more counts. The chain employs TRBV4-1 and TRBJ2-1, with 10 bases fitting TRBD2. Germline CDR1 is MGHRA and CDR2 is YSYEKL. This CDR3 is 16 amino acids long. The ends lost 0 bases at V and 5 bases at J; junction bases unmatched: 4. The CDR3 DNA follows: TGCGCCAGCAGCCAAGAAGCGGGAGGGAGCAACAATGAGCAGTTCTTC. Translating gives CASSQEAGGSNNEQFF.

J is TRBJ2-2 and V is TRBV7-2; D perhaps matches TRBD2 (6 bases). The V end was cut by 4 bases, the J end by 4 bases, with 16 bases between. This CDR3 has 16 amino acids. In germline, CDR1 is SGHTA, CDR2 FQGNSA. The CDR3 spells CASSSLLLGGTGELFF. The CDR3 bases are TGTGCCAGCAGCTCTCTTCTACTGGGAGGCACCGGGGAGCTGTTTTTT.

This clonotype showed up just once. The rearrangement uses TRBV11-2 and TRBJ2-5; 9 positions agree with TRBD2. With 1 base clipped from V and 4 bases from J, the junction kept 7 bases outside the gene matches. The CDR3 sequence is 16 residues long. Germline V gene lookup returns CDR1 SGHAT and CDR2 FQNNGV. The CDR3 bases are TGTGCCAGCAGCTTAGTCGGTAGCGGGAGTGCAGAGACCCAGTACTTC. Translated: CASSLVGSGSAETQYF.

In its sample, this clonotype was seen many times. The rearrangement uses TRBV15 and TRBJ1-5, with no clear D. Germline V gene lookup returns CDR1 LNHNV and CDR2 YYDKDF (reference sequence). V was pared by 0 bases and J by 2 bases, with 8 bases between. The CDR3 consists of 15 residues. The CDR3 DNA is TGTGCCACCAGCAGAGATAAAGGTGGCAATCAGCCCCAGCATTTT. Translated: CATSRDKGGNQPQHF.

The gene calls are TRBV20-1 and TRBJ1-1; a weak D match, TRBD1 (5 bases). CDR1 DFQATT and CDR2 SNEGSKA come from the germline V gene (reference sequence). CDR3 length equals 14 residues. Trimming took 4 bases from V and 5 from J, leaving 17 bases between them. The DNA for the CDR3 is TGCAGTGCTAACCAAGCGGGGGGAGGGACTGAAGCTTTCTTT. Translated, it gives CSANQAGGGTEAFF.

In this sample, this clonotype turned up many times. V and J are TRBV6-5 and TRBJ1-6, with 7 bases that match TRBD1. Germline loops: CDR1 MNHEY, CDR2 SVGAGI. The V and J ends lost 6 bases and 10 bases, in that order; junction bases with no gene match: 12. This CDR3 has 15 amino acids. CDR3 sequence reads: CASRRKTGMGSPLHF. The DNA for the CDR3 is TGTGCCAGCAGACGTAAGACAGGGATGGGATCACCCCTCCACTTT.

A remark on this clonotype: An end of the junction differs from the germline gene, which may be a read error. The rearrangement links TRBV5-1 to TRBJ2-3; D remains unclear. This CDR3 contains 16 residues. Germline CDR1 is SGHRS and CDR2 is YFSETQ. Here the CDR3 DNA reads TGCGCCAGCAGCTTGGACCCAATATCAGGCACAGATAAGCAGTATTTT. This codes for CASSLDPISGTDKQYF.

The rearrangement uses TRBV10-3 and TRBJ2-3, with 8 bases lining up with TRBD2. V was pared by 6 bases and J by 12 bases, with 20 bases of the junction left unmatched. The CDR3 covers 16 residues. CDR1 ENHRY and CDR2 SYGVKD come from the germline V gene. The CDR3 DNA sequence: TGTGCCATCAGGGAAGGGACTAGAGGGAGTTTCGGTACTCAGTATTTT. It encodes CAIREGTRGSFGTQYF.

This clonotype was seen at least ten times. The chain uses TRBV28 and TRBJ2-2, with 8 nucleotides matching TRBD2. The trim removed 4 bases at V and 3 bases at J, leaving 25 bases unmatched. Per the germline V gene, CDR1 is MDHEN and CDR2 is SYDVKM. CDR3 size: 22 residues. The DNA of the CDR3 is TGTGCCAGCAGTTCCAGCCCATACTCTCTTAGCGGGGAGGGCCGGGACACCGGGGAGCTGTTTTTT. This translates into CASSSSPYSLSGEGRDTGELFF. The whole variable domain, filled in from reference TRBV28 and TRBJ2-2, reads DVKVTQSSRYLVKRTGEKVFLECVQDMDHENMFWYRQDPGLGLRLIYFSYDVKMKEKGDIPEGYSVSREKKERFSLILESASTNQTSMYLCASSSSPYSLSGEGRDTGELFFGEGSRLTVL.

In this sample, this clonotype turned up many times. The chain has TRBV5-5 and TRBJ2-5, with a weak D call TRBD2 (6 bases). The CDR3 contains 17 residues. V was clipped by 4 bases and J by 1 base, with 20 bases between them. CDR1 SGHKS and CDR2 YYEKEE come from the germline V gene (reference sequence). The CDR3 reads CASSPRLVGGLQETQYF. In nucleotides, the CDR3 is TGTGCCAGCAGCCCGCGACTAGTGGGAGGCCTCCAAGAGACCCAGTACTTC.

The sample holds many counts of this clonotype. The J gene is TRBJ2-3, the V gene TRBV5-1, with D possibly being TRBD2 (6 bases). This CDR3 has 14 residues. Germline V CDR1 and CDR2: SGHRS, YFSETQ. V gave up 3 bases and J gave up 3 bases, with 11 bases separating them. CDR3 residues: CASSSPSETDTQYF. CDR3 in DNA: TGCGCCAGCAGCTCCCCTAGCGAAACAGATACGCAGTATTTT.

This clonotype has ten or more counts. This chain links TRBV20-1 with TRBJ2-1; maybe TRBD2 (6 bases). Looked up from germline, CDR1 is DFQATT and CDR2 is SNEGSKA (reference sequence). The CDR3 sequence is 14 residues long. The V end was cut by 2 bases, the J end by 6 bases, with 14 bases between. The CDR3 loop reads CSARHKGGSNEQFF. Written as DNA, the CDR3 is TGCAGTGCTAGACACAAGGGAGGATCCAATGAGCAGTTCTTC.

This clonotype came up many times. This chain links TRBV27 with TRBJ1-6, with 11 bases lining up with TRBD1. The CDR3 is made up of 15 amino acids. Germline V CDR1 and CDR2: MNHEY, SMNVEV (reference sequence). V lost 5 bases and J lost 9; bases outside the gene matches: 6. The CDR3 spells CASSRGQGVASPLHF. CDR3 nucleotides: TGTGCCAGCAGTAGGGGACAGGGGGTCGCTTCACCCCTCCACTTT.

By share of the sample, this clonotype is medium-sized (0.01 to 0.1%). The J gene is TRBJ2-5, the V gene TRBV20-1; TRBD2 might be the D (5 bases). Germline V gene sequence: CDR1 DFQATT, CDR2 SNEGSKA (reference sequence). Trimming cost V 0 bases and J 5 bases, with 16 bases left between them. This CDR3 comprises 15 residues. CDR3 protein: CSARDPRTVWETQYF. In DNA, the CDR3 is TGCAGTGCTAGAGATCCGAGGACTGTCTGGGAGACCCAGTACTTC.

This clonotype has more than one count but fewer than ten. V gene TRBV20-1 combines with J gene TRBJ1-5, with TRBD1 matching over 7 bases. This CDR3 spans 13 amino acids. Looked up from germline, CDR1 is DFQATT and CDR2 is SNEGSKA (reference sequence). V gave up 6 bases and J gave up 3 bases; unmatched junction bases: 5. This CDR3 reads CSAATGSNQPQHF. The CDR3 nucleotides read TGCAGTGCGGCGACAGGGTCCAATCAGCCCCAGCATTTT.

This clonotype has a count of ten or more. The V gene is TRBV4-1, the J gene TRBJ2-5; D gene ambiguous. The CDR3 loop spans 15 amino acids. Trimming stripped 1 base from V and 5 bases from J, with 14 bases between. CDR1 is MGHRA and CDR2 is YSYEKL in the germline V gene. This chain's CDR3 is CASSQGGLVPETQYF. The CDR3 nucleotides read TGCGCCAGCAGCCAAGGAGGTCTGGTCCCGGAGACCCAGTACTTC.

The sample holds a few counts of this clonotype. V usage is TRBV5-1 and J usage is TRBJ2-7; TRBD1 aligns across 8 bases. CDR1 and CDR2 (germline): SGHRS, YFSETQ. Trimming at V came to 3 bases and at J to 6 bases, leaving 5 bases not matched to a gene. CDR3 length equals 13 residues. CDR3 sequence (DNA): TGCGCCAGCAGCTACGGGACAGGTGGCGAGCAGTACTTC. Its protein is CASSYGTGGEQYF.

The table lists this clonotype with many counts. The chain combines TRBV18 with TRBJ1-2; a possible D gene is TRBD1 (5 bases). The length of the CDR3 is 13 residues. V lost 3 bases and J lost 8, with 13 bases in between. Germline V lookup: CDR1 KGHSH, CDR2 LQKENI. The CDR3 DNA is TGTGCCAGCTCACCCACAGCAGGGCGAGGCTACACCTTC. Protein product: CASSPTAGRGYTF.

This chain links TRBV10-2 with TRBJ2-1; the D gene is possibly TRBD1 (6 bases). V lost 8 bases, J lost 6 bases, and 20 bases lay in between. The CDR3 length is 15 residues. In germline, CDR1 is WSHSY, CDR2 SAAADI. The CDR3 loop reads CASGWGPDQGNEQFF. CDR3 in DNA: TGCGCCAGCGGATGGGGGCCCGACCAAGGCAATGAGCAGTTCTTC.

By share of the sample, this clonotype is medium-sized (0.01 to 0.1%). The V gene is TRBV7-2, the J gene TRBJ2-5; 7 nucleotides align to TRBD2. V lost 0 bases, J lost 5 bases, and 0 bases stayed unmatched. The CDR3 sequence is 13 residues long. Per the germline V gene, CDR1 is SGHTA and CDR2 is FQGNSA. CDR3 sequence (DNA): TGTGCCAGCAGCTTAGCGGGAGGGGAGACCCAGTACTTC. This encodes CASSLAGGETQYF.

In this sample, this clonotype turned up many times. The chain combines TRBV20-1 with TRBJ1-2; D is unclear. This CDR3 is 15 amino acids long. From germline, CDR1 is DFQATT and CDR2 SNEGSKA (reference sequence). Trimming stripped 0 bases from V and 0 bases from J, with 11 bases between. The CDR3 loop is CSARDREDANYGYTF. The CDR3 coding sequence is TGCAGTGCTAGAGATCGGGAGGATGCTAACTATGGCTACACCTTC.

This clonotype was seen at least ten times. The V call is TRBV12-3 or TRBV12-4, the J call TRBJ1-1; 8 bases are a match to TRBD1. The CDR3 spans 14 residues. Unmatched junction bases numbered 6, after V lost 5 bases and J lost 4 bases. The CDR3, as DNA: TGTGCCAGCAGTCCGCAGGGGGCTGTCACTGAAGCTTTCTTT. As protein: CASSPQGAVTEAFF.